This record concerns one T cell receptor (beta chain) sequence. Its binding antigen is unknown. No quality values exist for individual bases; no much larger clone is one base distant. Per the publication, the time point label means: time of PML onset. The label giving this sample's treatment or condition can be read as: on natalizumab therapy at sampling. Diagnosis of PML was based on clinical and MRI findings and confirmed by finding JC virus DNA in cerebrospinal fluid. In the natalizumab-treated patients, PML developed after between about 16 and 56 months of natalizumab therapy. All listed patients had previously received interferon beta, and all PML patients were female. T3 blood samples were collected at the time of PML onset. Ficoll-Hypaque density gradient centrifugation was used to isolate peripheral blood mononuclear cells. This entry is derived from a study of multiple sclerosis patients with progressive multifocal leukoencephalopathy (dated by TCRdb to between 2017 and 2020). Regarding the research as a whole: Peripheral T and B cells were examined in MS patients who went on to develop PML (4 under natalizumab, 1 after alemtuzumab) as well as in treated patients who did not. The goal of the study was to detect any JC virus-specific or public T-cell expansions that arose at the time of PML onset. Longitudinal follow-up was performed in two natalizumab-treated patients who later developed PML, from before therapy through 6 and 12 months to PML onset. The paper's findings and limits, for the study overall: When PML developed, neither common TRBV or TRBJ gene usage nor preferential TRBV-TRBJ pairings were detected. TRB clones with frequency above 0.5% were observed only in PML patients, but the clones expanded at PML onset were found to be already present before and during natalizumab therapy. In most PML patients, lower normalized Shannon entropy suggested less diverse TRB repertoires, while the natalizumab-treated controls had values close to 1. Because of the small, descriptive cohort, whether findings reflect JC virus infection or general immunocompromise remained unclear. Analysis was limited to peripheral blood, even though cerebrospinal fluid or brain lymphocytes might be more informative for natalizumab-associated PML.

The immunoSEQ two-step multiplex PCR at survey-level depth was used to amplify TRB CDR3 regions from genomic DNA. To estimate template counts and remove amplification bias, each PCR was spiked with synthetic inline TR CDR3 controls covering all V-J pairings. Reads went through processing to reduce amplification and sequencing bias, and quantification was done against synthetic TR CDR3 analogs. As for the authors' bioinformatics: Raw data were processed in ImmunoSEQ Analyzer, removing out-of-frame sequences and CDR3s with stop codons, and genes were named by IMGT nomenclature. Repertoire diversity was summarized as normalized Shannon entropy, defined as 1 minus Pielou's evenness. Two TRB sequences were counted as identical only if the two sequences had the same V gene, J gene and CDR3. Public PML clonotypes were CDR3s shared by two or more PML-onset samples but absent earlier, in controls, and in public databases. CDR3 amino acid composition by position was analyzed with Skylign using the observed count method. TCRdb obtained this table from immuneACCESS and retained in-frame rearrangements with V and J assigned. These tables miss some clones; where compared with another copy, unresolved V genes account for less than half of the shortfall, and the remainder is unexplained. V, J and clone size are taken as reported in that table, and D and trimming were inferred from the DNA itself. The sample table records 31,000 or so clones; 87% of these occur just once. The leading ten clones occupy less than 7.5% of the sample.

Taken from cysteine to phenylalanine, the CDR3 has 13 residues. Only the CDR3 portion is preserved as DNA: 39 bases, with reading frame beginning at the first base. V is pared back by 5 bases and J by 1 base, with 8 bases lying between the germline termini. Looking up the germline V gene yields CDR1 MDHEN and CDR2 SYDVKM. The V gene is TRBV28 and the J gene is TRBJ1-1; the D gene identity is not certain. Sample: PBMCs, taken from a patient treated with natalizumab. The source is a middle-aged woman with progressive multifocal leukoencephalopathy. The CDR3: CASSPNRNTEAFF. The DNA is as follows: TGTGCCAGCAGTCCGAACCGGAACACTGAAGCTTTCTTT.